This T cell receptor (beta chain) was profiled in a study of T cells after yellow fever vaccination. This clonotype was seen only a few times. MiXCR, run by TCRdb on the 5' RACE reads, gives a single entry per CDR3 protein. The sample gives 450,000 to 550,000 distinct CDR3 sequences, 20% to 25% of which show up once; about 16% is in the top ten. Germline CDR1 is DFQATT and CDR2 is SNEGSKA (reference sequence). The CDR3 is made up of 14 amino acids. Trimming stripped 1 base from V and 7 bases from J, with 14 bases between. The sample was PBMCs, taken about 20 days after the first yellow fever vaccination. This receptor was taken from a man younger than 30 who received the YFV17D yellow fever vaccine. The V call is TRBV20-1, the J call TRBJ1-5, with D possibly being TRBD1 (5 bases). CDR3 bases: TGCAGTGCTAGAGTGGCCGGGGCCCTACAGCCCCAGCATTTT. It specifies CSARVAGALQPQHF.